A single sample is the source of the 24 T cell receptor beta chains below, sequenced in a study of tumor and adjacent non-tumor tissue in lung cancer. This sample's RNA came from whole unsorted tissue. The normal lung tissue was taken more than 3 cm from the tumor edge. A modified ARM-PCR protocol with three rounds of nested PCR amplified TCRbeta. TCRdb reanalysed the multiplex PCR reads using MiXCR and keeps one entry per CDR3 protein. The sample lists roughly 90,000 distinct CDR3 sequences, roughly 77% occurring once. The material sequenced was distant non-tumor lung tissue. These receptors originate from a woman aged 50 to 60 with non-small cell lung cancer.

As to this clonotype: This likely comes from a read error, as the CDR3 has no conserved phenylalanine or tryptophan at its end. The J gene is TRBJ1-4, the V gene TRBV7-9, with TRBD1 identical over 7 bases. Germline V CDR1 and CDR2: SEHNR, FQNEAQ (reference sequence). The junction had 12 bases not matched to a gene; V was cut back by 7 bases and J by 7 bases. The CDR3 length is 15 residues. The CDR3 nucleotides read TGTGCCAGCATCTCGGCCCCGGGACAGCTTGAAAAACTGTTTATT. Translating it yields CASISAPGQLEKLFI.

About this clonotype: The junction departs from germline at one end; a sequencing error may be responsible. This chain uses TRBV20-1 with TRBJ2-2; tentatively, D is TRBD1 (5 bases). Germline V gene sequence: CDR1 DFQATT, CDR2 SNEGSKA (reference sequence). The CDR3 runs 14 residues. The CDR3: CSARTDKATGELFF. The CDR3 coding sequence is TGTAGTGCTAGAACGGACAAGGCGACCGGGGAGCTGTTTTTT.

Note on this clonotype: Compared with germline, one end of the junction differs, possibly owing to a read error. This sequence joins TRBV29-1 and TRBJ1-1, with D maybe TRBD1 (5 bases). The CDR3 consists of 12 residues. The germline V gene encodes CDR1 SQVTM and CDR2 ANQGSEA. The CDR3 region has the DNA TGCAACGTTACAACGTGGGGCGCTGAAGCTTTCTTT. This encodes CNVTTWGAEAFF.

Worth noting for this clonotype: No conserved phenylalanine or tryptophan is present at the end of the CDR3, so a read error is the likely explanation. The genes are TRBV29-1 and TRBJ1-1; perhaps TRBD1 as D (5 bases). Germline CDR1 SQVTM, CDR2 ANQGSEA. CDR3 size: 12 residues. V was pared by 4 bases and J by 5 bases, with 11 bases between. CDR3 nucleotides: TGCAGCGTTGTCTGGGGGGTGACTGAAGCTTTCTAT. It is translated as CSVVWGVTEAFY.

In regard to this clonotype: A much larger clonotype is one base distant, so this may be a read error. The chain has TRBV28 and TRBJ2-7; D is ambiguous. The CDR3 sequence is 15 residues long. Trimming pared 1 base from V and 6 bases from J, leaving 16 bases between. Per germline, CDR1 MDHEN and CDR2 SYDVKM. CDR3 amino acids: CASSLLGNAPVEQYF. Here the CDR3 DNA reads TGTGCCAGCAGTTTATTAGGAAACGCGCCGGTCGAGCAGTACTTC.

Notes on this clonotype: The junction does not match germline at one end; this may be a read error. The V and J genes are TRBV11-2 and TRBJ2-7; D is ambiguous. The CDR3 is 14 residues long. The V gene's germline CDR1 is SGHAT and CDR2 FQNNGV. CDR3 in amino acids: CASNLTGTTYEQHF. CDR3 sequence (DNA): TGTGCCAGCAACCTGACGGGCACTACCTACGAGCAGCACTTC.

This clonotype occurred many times. The rearrangement uses TRBV24-1 and TRBJ2-1; the match to TRBD2 covers 11 bases. This CDR3 contains 19 residues. The germline V gene encodes CDR1 KGHDR and CDR2 SFDVKD. Trimming took 3 bases from V and 0 from J; bases not matched to a gene: 9. The CDR3 nucleotides read TGTGCCACCAGTGATCCGACTAGCGGGGCGGAAAGCTCCTACAATGAGCAGTTCTTC. Translation: CATSDPTSGAESSYNEQFF.

V is TRBV6-1 and J is TRBJ1-1; 11 positions match TRBD1. Germline V gene data show CDR1 as MNHNS and CDR2 as SASEGT. With 5 bases clipped from V and 9 bases from J, the junction kept 17 bases outside the gene matches. The CDR3 runs to 17 residues. Written as DNA, the CDR3 is TGTGCCAGCAGTCGTTATCCGGGACAGGGGGTGACGGGTAAAGCTTTCTTT. It codes for CASSRYPGQGVTGKAFF.

Remarks on this clonotype: The CDR3 does not end in the conserved phenylalanine or tryptophan, so this is likely a read error. This chain joins TRBV29-1 and TRBJ2-7, with 10 bases aligning to TRBD1. This CDR3 is 13 amino acids long. The germline V gene has CDR1 SQVTM and CDR2 ANQGSEA. CDR3 sequence reads: CNVSAGQGIEQYL. DNA of the CDR3: TGCAACGTTTCGGCGGGACAGGGGATCGAGCAGTACCTC.

This clonotype was seen at least ten times. V and J are TRBV6-5 and TRBJ2-2; TRBD1 might be the D (5 bases). Germline CDR1 is MNHEY and CDR2 is SVGAGI. This CDR3 is built from 14 residues. V gave up 6 bases and J gave up 6 bases, with 14 bases separating them. CDR3 DNA sequence: TGTGCCAGCAGGGACCCAGGGTTGGCCGGGGAGCTGTTTTTT. Residues: CASRDPGLAGELFF.

Ten or more counts support this clonotype. This chain uses TRBV6-6 with TRBJ2-1, with unresolved D. CDR1 is MNHNY, CDR2 SVGAGI, per germline (reference sequence). V was shortened by 0 bases and J by 8 bases, with 14 bases between the two germline ends. The CDR3 runs to 15 residues. The CDR3 DNA is TGTGCCAGCAGTTACTCGAGCCCGTACTTCTATGAGCAGTTCTTC. Its protein is CASSYSSPYFYEQFF.

With respect to this clonotype: One end of the junction varies from germline; a read error may be responsible. The chain links TRBV24-1 to TRBJ2-2; D not certain. This CDR3 has 16 amino acids. Germline V gives CDR1 KGHDR, CDR2 SFDVKD. Here the CDR3 reads CATSDLPPANTEELLF. CDR3 in DNA: TGTGCCACCAGTGATTTGCCCCCTGCGAACACCGAGGAGCTGTTGTTT.

In regard to this clonotype: The junction shows a germline mismatch at one end, possibly a read error. The V gene is TRBV4-2, the J gene TRBJ2-7; TRBD2 matches 10 bases. The CDR3 contains 15 residues. The germline CDR1 and CDR2 sequences are LGHNA and YNFKEQ. The CDR3 here is CASNQEPSGSYEHYF. The CDR3 DNA sequence: TGTGCCAGCAACCAAGAGCCTAGCGGGAGCTACGAGCACTACTTC.

Turning to this clonotype: The CDR3 ends on some other residue instead of the conserved phenylalanine or tryptophan, so this is likely a read error. This chain connects TRBV6-6 to TRBJ2-7; no definite D call. The CDR3 extends over 15 amino acids. Germline values: CDR1 MNHNY, CDR2 SVGAGI (reference sequence). CDR3 region: CATSYRFETPNEQYS. CDR3 DNA sequence: TGTGCCACCAGTTATCGATTTGAGACTCCCAACGAGCAGTACTCC.

This clonotype was recorded many times. This chain joins TRBV4-2 and TRBJ2-3; D is possibly TRBD1 or TRBD2 (5 bases each). CDR1 and CDR2 from the germline V gene are LGHNA and YNFKEQ. This CDR3 has 16 amino acids. Trimming removed 5 bases at V and 2 bases at J, with 17 bases between. CDR3 in DNA: TGTGCCAGCAGCAAGGGGACCGGGACCACCACAGATACGCAGTATTTT. Its translation: CASSKGTGTTTDTQYF.

Of note for this clonotype: The junction departs from the called germline gene at one end, perhaps through a read error. The chain joins TRBV6-5 to TRBJ2-5; perhaps TRBD1 as D (5 bases). This CDR3 spans 13 amino acids. Germline V CDR1 and CDR2: MNHEY, SVGAGI. The CDR3 here is CVSRQGNLETQYF. The CDR3 nucleotides are TGTGTCAGCAGGCAGGGAAACCTAGAGACCCAGTACTTC.

This clonotype appeared a single time. Possible read error: a much larger clone is one base away. The chain uses TRBV25-1 and TRBJ1-6; D is uncertain. The CDR3 totals 15 residues. V lost 4 bases and J 0 bases, leaving 7 bases between the germline ends. CDR1 MGHDK and CDR2 SYGVNS come from the germline V gene. CDR3 coding DNA: TGTGCCAGCAGTGGGATGAGCTCCTATAATTCACCCCTCCACTTT. Translation gives CASSGMSSYNSPLHF.

In regard to this clonotype: In this CDR3 the conserved last residue, phenylalanine or tryptophan, is missing, so a read error is likely. The chain uses TRBV29-1 and TRBJ2-7; D unresolved. Germline-derived CDR1 and CDR2 are SQVTM and ANQGSEA. V lost 2 bases and J lost 7, with 15 bases in between. The CDR3 has 13 amino acids. The CDR3 DNA is TGCAGCGTTGAAAGAGGTGATCGGTTGGAGCAGTACCTC. Its protein product is CSVERGDRLEQYL.

About this clonotype itself: This clone may be a read error of a much larger clone one base away. The rearrangement joins TRBV12-3 or TRBV12-4 to TRBJ1-5, with D hard to call. CDR3 length: 14 residues. V lost 3 bases and J lost 12, with 18 bases in between. The CDR3 spells CASSFLGSNQFQHF. The CDR3 coding sequence is TGTGCCAGCAGTTTCCTCGGAAGCAATCAGTTCCAGCATTTT.

On this clonotype: It is likely a read error, because the conserved phenylalanine at the end of the CDR3 is missing. The V gene is TRBV6-5, the J gene TRBJ2-2, with D perhaps matching TRBD1 (6 bases). Germline V gene sequence: CDR1 MNHEY, CDR2 SVGAGI. This CDR3 contains 14 residues. Trimming cost V 6 bases and J 7 bases, with 15 bases left between them. CDR3 loop: CASRTGLQDGELFY. CDR3 sequence (DNA): TGTGCCAGCAGAACAGGGCTCCAGGACGGGGAGCTGTTTTAT.

Comment on this clonotype: The CDR3 does not end in the conserved phenylalanine or tryptophan, so this is likely a read error. The CDR3 sequence is CASSLGGRELFL. The DNA for the CDR3 is TGTGCCAGTAGCTTAGGGGGGCGGGAGCTGTTTTTA. The rearrangement joins TRBV7-8 to TRBJ2-2; D is possibly TRBD1 or TRBD2 (6 bases each). Germline loops: CDR1 SGHVS, CDR2 FQNEAQ. The CDR3 extends over 12 amino acids.

Concerning this clonotype: A read error may account for a junction end that differs from germline. The rearrangement joins TRBV6-6 to TRBJ2-2; maybe TRBD2 (5 bases). The germline V gene encodes CDR1 MNHNY and CDR2 SVGAGI (reference sequence). The CDR3 totals 14 residues. The CDR3 sequence: CASSYREYVGELFF. CDR3 coding DNA: TGTGCCAGCAGTTACAGGGAGTATGTCGGGGAACTGTTTTTT.

To note about this clonotype: Germline and junction disagree at one end, which may indicate a read error. The chain has TRBV5-5 and TRBJ1-5, with D uncertain. The CDR3 totals 15 residues. Germline V CDR1 and CDR2: SGHKS, YYEKEE (reference sequence). Written as DNA, the CDR3 is TGTGCCAGCAGCGGCGCGGACTATAGCAATCAGCCCCATCATTTT. This translates into CASSGADYSNQPHHF.

The rearrangement joins TRBV12-5 to TRBJ2-1; D is unresolved. The CDR3 is 15 residues long. Germline values: CDR1 LGHNT, CDR2 FRNRAP. V was cut by 1 base and J by 7 bases, with 14 bases left in between. CDR3 sequence reads: CASGLGFGPWNEQFF. CDR3 nucleotide sequence: TGTGCTAGTGGTTTGGGGTTCGGACCCTGGAATGAGCAGTTCTTC.